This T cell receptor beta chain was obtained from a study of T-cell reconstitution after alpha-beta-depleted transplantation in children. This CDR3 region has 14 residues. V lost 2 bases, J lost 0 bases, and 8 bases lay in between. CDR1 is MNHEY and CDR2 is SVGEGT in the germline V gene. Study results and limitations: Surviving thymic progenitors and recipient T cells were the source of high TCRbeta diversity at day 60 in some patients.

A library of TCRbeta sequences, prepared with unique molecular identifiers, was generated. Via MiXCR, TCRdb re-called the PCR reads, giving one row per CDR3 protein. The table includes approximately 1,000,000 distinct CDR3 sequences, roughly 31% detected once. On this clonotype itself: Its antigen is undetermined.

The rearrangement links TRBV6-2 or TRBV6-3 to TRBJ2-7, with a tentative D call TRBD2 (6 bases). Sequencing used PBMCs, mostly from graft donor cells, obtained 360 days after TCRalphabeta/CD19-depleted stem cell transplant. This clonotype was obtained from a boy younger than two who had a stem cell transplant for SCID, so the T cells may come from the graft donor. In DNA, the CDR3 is TGTGCCAGCAGTTACGGACTACTCTCCTACGAGCAGTACTTC. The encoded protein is CASSYGLLSYEQYF.